A single sample is the source of the 22 T cell receptor beta chains below, sequenced in a study of T cell responses to AZD1222 COVID-19 vaccine. Generated by immunoSEQ multiplex PCR, the TCRdb table keeps only in-frame clones and is missing some. This sample has under 150,000 clones, with approximately 91% found just once. The input for sequencing was peripheral blood, taken 28 days after the second AZD1222 dose. These receptor sequences come from an adult who received the AZD1222 COVID-19 vaccine.

This clone appeared a few times. V and J are TRBV6-5 and TRBJ1-2; D is undetermined. V lost 2 bases and J 4 bases, leaving 14 bases between the germline ends. The CDR3 consists of 15 residues. The germline V gene has CDR1 MNHEY and CDR2 SVGAGI. The CDR3 DNA follows: TGTGCCAGCAGTTACGGGCAGCTTGGCCGCTATGGCTACACCTTC. This codes for CASSYGQLGRYGYTF.

The chain links TRBV5-1 to TRBJ2-2, with 7 positions matching TRBD1. Germline CDR1 reads SGHRS; CDR2 reads YFSETQ. V was pared by 0 bases and J by 0 bases, with 8 bases of the junction left unmatched. The CDR3 covers 18 residues. The CDR3: CASSLGHRQGANTGELFF. CDR3 coding DNA: TGCGCCAGCAGCTTGGGCCACAGACAGGGTGCGAACACCGGGGAGCTGTTTTTT.

This clone came up once. The chain carries TRBV6-6 and TRBJ1-5; no definite D call. The germline V gene encodes CDR1 MNHNY and CDR2 SVGAGI (reference sequence). V was trimmed by 8 bases and J by 0 bases, leaving 14 bases between them. The CDR3 has 15 amino acids. CDR3 DNA sequence: TGTGCCAGCTCAGACATACTCTATAGCAATCAGCCCCAGCATTTT. This gives the protein CASSDILYSNQPQHF.

V gene TRBV9 combines with J gene TRBJ1-1, with D tentatively TRBD1 (5 bases). Trimming pared 3 bases from V and 5 bases from J, leaving 11 bases between. Per the germline V gene, CDR1 is SGDLS and CDR2 is YYNGEE. This CDR3 has 13 amino acids. CDR3 amino acids: CASSATQGTEAFF. The DNA for the CDR3 is TGTGCCAGCAGCGCCACGCAGGGTACTGAAGCTTTCTTT.

This clone has only a few counts. The rearrangement uses TRBV7-2 and TRBJ1-5, with a weak D call TRBD1 (5 bases). The CDR3 runs 17 residues. Trimming removed 5 bases at V and 0 bases at J, with 17 bases between. Per the germline V gene, CDR1 is SGHTA and CDR2 is FQGNSA. The CDR3 DNA reads as TGTGCCAGCAGCGGGGGGACGGGATACTTTAGCAATCAGCCCCAGCATTTT. Its protein product is CASSGGTGYFSNQPQHF.

The V gene is TRBV3-1 (or the pseudogene TRBV3-2), the J gene TRBJ2-2; the D gene is possibly TRBD2 (6 bases). Trimming took 6 bases from V and 4 from J, leaving 21 bases between them. Looked up from germline, CDR1 is LGHDT and CDR2 is YNNKEL (reference sequence). This CDR3 has 17 residues. This CDR3 reads CASRPSPIAAVTGELFF. DNA of the CDR3: TGTGCCAGCAGACCGTCCCCTATAGCGGCAGTCACCGGGGAGCTGTTTTTT.

J is TRBJ1-3 and V is TRBV6-5, with D tentatively TRBD1 (6 bases). The CDR3 is made up of 14 amino acids. CDR1 is MNHEY and CDR2 is SVGAGI in the germline V gene. V was trimmed by 8 bases and J by 2 bases, leaving 13 bases between them. Here the CDR3 reads CASRTTGAGNTIYF. CDR3 in DNA: TGTGCCAGCCGGACGACAGGAGCTGGAAACACCATATATTTT.

This clone was seen once. This chain links TRBV12-5 with TRBJ2-3; D perhaps matches TRBD2 (7 bases). Germline V CDR1 and CDR2: LGHNT, FRNRAP. The CDR3 totals 14 residues. Trimming removed 6 bases at V and 3 bases at J, with 13 bases between. CDR3 DNA sequence: TGTGCTAGTGGCTGGGGGGGCGGGACAGATACGCAGTATTTT. It specifies CASGWGGGTDTQYF.

This rearrangement joins TRBV19 to TRBJ1-2, with 9 bases fitting TRBD1. V lost 1 base and J lost 8; bases outside the gene matches: 8. This CDR3 comprises 15 residues. Germline CDR1 reads LNHDA; CDR2 reads SQIVND (reference sequence). This CDR3 reads CASSIAAQGAPGYTF. The DNA of the CDR3 is TGTGCCAGTAGTATAGCGGCACAGGGGGCCCCCGGCTACACCTTC.

This clone was recorded once. This sequence joins TRBV4-1 and TRBJ1-6, with TRBD1 matching 7 bases. The CDR3 loop spans 15 amino acids. Germline V gene sequence: CDR1 MGHRA, CDR2 YSYEKL. J was trimmed by 13 bases and V by 4 bases; bases with no gene match: 13. The CDR3 reads CASSRETGQIIPLHF. CDR3 DNA sequence: TGCGCCAGCAGCCGAGAAACGGGACAGATAATTCCCCTCCACTTT.

The chain recombines TRBV10-3 with TRBJ2-7, with 8 bases that match TRBD1. From germline, CDR1 is ENHRY and CDR2 SYGVKD. The CDR3 extends over 16 amino acids. V shed 2 bases and J 2 bases; nucleotides not matched to a gene: 8. In DNA form, the CDR3 reads TGTGCCATCAGTGAGCCCCCCGGGACAGGCCCCTACGAGCAGTACTTC. It is translated as CAISEPPGTGPYEQYF.

The chain carries TRBV29-1 and TRBJ1-1; no firm D call. The V gene lost 1 base and the J gene lost 2 bases, with 8 bases spanning the gap. The V gene's germline CDR1 is SQVTM and CDR2 ANQGSEA. There are 13 residues in the CDR3. Here the CDR3 DNA reads TGCAGCGTTGAAGTAGGGCAAAACACTGAAGCTTTCTTT. This codes for CSVEVGQNTEAFF.

J is TRBJ1-2 and V is TRBV12-3 or TRBV12-4; possible D gene TRBD1, 5 bases. Trimming took 6 bases from V and 5 from J, leaving 10 bases between them. CDR3 length: 12 amino acids. The CDR3 sequence is CASRGGTYGYTF. CDR3 bases: TGTGCCAGCAGGGGGGGGACTTATGGCTACACCTTC.

The V and J genes are TRBV2 and TRBJ2-7; D is undetermined. The germline V gene has CDR1 SNHLY and CDR2 FYNNEI. CDR3 length: 16 amino acids. V was clipped by 0 bases and J by 0 bases, with 12 bases between them. The CDR3 DNA reads as TGTGCCAGCAGTGAAGCGCTAAAGATCTTCTCCTACGAGCAGTACTTC. It encodes CASSEALKIFSYEQYF. The full variable domain, in which reference TRBV2 and TRBJ2-7 provide the parts outside the CDR3, is EPEVTQTPSHQVTQMGQEVILRCVPISNHLYFYWYRQILGQKVEFLVSFYNNEISEKSEIFDDQFSVERPDGSNFTLKIRSTKLEDSAMYFCASSEALKIFSYEQYFGPGTRLTVT.

The CDR3 nucleotides read TGTGCCAGCAGCCACTCGTTGATTAGCGCCGAAACCGGGGAGCTGTTTTTT. Translating it yields CASSHSLISAETGELFF. J is TRBJ2-2 and V is TRBV7-3, with a weak D call TRBD2 (5 bases). V gave up 5 bases and J gave up 5 bases, with 21 bases separating them. Germline values: CDR1 SGHTA, CDR2 FQGTGA. CDR3 length: 17 residues.

This chain uses TRBV21-1 with TRBJ1-5. TRBV21-1 is deemed a pseudogene. The CDR3 runs to 21 residues. The CDR3 sequence is CASSKEGGKAYSDFSIQPQHF. In DNA, the CDR3 is TGTGCCAGCAGCAAAGAGGGGGGAAAAGCGTATAGCGACTTTAGCATTCAGCCCCAGCATTTT.

This clone was detected once. This rearrangement joins TRBV7-8 to TRBJ1-5; D perhaps matches TRBD1 (5 bases). The CDR3 covers 17 residues. V shed 2 bases and J shed 2 bases, with 16 bases lying between them. Germline CDR1 reads SGHVS; CDR2 reads FQNEAQ. The CDR3 region is CASSLRSGQWGNQPQHF. For the CDR3, the DNA is TGTGCCAGCAGCTTAAGGTCAGGACAATGGGGCAATCAGCCCCAGCATTTT. Based on the CDR3 plus reference TRBV7-8 and TRBJ1-5, the full variable domain is GAGVSQSPRYKVAKRGQDVALRCDPISGHVSLFWYQQALGQGPEFLTYFQNEAQLDKSGLPSDRFFAERPEGSVSTLKIQRTQQEDSAVYLCASSLRSGQWGNQPQHFGDGTRLSIL.

V gene TRBV5-1 combines with J gene TRBJ2-5, with 9 nucleotides matching TRBD2. This CDR3 comprises 15 residues. Germline CDR1 SGHRS, CDR2 YFSETQ. The ends lost 2 bases at V and 2 bases at J; junction bases unmatched: 4. The CDR3 DNA reads as TGCGCCAGCAGCTTAGTAGCGGGGGTTCAAGAGACCCAGTACTTC. Its protein product is CASSLVAGVQETQYF.

The chain uses TRBV10-1 and TRBJ1-2; weak D call: TRBD1 (5 bases). Between the trimmed V and J ends, which lost 7 bases and 4 bases, there was a span of 10 bases. Germline values: CDR1 WNHNN, CDR2 SYGVQD (reference sequence). This CDR3 contains 12 residues. The CDR3 loop reads CASTGTLYGYTF. The CDR3, as DNA: TGCGCCAGCACCGGGACCCTCTATGGCTACACCTTC.

J is TRBJ1-2 and V is TRBV20-1; unclear D gene. Germline CDR1 DFQATT, CDR2 SNEGSKA (reference sequence). The CDR3 loop spans 14 amino acids. Trimming removed 3 bases at V and 3 bases at J, with 14 bases between. CDR3 bases: TGCAGTGCTAGTTCCCTTGGGGTTGACTATGGCTACACCTTC. It encodes CSASSLGVDYGYTF.

Only one count was recorded for this clone. The V call is TRBV7-2, the J call TRBJ1-3; weak D call: TRBD1 (5 bases). This CDR3 spans 15 amino acids. Germline V gene sequence: CDR1 SGHTA, CDR2 FQGNSA. V shed 1 base and J shed 0 bases, with 7 bases lying between them. The CDR3 nucleotides read TGTGCCAGCAGCTTAGTGGGGGGCTCTGGAAACACCATATATTTT. Protein product: CASSLVGGSGNTIYF.

This clone was found a few times. The CDR3 DNA sequence: TGTGCCAGCAGCCTACTAGCGGGAGGTGAGCAGTTCTTC. This translates into CASSLLAGGEQFF. The J gene is TRBJ2-1, the V gene TRBV5-6, with 12 bases identical to TRBD2. The J segment lost 9 bases and the V segment lost 4 bases, leaving 2 bases of the junction unmatched. Germline assignment: CDR1 SGHDT and CDR2 YYEEEE. This CDR3 is 13 amino acids long. Supplemented by reference TRBV5-6 and TRBJ2-1, the full variable domain reads DAGVTQSPTHLIKTRGQQVTLRCSPKSGHDTVSWYQQALGQGPQFIFQYYEEEERQRGNFPDRFSGHQFPNYSSELNVNALLLGDSALYLCASSLLAGGEQFFGPGTRLTVL.